One T cell receptor (beta chain) is described in this entry. Its antigen is still unknown. These data come from a study of OX40 agonist ivuxolimab in advanced cancers. Profiling relied on immunoSEQ multiplex PCR, and the TCRdb table lists in-frame clones only, not all of them. This table holds some 29,000 clones, about 90% found once. The CDR3 contains 13 residues. CDR1 LNHDA and CDR2 SQIVND come from the germline V gene (reference sequence). Trimming pared 4 bases from V and 0 bases from J, leaving 6 bases between. Whole-study results and caveats: Patients with a partial response at 0.1-3.0 mg/kg had among the lowest clonal expansion.

This chain uses TRBV19 with TRBJ1-1; the D gene is possibly TRBD1 (6 bases). The sequence was collected from an adult with an advanced solid tumor such as melanoma, head and neck, liver or kidney cancer. The specimen comprised CD4+ or CD8+ T cells sorted from blood, sampled in a trial of the OX40 agonist ivuxolimab. As DNA, the CDR3 is TGTGCCAGTAGTACAGGGGTGAACACTGAAGCTTTCTTT. As protein: CASSTGVNTEAFF.